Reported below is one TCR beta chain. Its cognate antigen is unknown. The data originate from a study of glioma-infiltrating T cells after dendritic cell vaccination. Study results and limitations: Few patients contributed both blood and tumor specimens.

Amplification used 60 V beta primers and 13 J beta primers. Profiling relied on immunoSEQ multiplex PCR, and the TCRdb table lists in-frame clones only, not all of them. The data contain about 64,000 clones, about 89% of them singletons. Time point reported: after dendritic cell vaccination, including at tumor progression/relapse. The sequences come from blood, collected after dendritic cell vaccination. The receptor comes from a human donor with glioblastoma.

As DNA, the CDR3 is TGCGCCAGCAGTCCCCAAGGGACAGGGGGCGCTGGCACCGGGGAGCTGTTTTTT. This translates into CASSPQGTGGAGTGELFF. The chain links TRBV10-1 to TRBJ2-2; 12 nucleotides line up with TRBD1. The germline V gene has CDR1 WNHNN and CDR2 SYGVQD (reference sequence). The J segment lost 4 bases and the V segment lost 5 bases, leaving 11 bases of the junction unmatched. There are 18 residues in the CDR3.